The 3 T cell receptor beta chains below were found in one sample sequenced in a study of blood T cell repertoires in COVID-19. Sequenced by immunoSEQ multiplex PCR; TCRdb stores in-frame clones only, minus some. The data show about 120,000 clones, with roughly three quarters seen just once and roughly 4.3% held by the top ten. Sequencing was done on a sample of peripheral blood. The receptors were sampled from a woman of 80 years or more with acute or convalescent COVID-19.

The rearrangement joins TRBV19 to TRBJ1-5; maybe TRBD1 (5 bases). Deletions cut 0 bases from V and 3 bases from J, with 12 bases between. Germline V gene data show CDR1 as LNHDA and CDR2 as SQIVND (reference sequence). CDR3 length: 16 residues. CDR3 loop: CASSIDRTIPNQPQHF. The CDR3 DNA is TGTGCCAGTAGTATAGATCGGACAATCCCCAATCAGCCCCAGCATTTT.

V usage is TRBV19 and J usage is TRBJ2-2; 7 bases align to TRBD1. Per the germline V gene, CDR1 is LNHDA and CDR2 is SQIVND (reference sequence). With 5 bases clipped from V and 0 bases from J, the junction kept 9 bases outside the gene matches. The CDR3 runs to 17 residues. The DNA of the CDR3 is TGTGCCAGTAGTCCGAGTTACAGGGGATCGAACACCGGGGAGCTGTTTTTT. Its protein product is CASSPSYRGSNTGELFF.

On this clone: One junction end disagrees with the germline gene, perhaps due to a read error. CDR3 in DNA: TGTGCCAGCGGCCAGGGGGCTGGCACTGAAGCTTTCTTT. The encoded protein is CASGQGAGTEAFF. This sequence joins TRBV3-1 (or the pseudogene TRBV3-2) and TRBJ1-1, with TRBD1 identical over 8 bases. This CDR3 region has 13 residues. Germline V gene data show CDR1 as LGHDT and CDR2 as YNNKEL (reference sequence).